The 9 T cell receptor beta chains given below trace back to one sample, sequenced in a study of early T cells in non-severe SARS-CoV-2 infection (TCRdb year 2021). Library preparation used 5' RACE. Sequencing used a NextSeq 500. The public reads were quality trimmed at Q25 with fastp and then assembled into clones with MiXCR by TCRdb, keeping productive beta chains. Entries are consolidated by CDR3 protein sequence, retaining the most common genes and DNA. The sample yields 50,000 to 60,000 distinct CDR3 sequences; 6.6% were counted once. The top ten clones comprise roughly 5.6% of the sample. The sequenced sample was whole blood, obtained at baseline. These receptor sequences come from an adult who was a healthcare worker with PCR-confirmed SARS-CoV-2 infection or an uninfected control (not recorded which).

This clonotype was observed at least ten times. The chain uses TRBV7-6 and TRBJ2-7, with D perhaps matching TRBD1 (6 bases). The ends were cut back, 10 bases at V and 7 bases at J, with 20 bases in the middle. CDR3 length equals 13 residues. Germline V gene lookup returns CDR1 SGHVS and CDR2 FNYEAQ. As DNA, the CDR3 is TGTGCCACCACCCGGGACACCTACTCGGAGCAGTACTTC. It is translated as CATTRDTYSEQYF. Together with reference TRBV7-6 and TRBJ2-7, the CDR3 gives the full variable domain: GAGVSQSPRYKVTKRGQDVALRCDPISGHVSLYWYRQALGQGPEFLTYFNYEAQQDKSGLPNDRFSAERPEGSISTLTIQRTEQRDSAMYRCATTRDTYSEQYFGPGTRLTVT.

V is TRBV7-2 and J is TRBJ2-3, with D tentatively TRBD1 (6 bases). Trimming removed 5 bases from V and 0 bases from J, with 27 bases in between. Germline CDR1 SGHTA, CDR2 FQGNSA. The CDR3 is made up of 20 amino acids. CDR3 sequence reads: CASSPRGRLGITASTDTQYF. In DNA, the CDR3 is TGTGCCAGCAGCCCCAGGGGCCGGTTGGGGATTACTGCTAGCACAGATACGCAGTATTTT. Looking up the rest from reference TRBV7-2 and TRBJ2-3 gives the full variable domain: GAGVSQSPSNKVTEKGKDVELRCDPISGHTALYWYRQSLGQGLEFLIYFQGNSAPDKSGLPSDRFSAERTGGSVSTLTIQRTQQEDSAVYLCASSPRGRLGITASTDTQYFGPGTRLTVL.

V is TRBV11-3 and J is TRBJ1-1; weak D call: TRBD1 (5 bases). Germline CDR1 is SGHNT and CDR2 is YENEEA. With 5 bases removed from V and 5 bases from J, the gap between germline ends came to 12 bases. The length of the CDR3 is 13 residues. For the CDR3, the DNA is TGTGCCAGCAGCCCAGGGTCGTGGACTGAAGCTTTCTTT. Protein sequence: CASSPGSWTEAFF.

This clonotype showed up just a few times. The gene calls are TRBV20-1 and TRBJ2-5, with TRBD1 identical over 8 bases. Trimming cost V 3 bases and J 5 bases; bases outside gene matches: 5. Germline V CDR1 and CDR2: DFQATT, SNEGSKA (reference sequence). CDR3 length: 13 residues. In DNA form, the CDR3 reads TGCAGTGCTAGGAGACAGGGGCGGGAGACCCAGTACTTC. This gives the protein CSARRQGRETQYF.

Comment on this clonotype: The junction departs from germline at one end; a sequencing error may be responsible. The CDR3 loop is CSLEGQGFSGYTF. For the CDR3, the DNA is TGCAGCCTTGAAGGCCAGGGGTTTAGTGGCTACACCTTC. The V and J genes are TRBV29-1 and TRBJ1-2, with a weak D call TRBD1 (6 bases). The germline V gene encodes CDR1 SQVTM and CDR2 ANQGSEA. The CDR3 has 13 residues.

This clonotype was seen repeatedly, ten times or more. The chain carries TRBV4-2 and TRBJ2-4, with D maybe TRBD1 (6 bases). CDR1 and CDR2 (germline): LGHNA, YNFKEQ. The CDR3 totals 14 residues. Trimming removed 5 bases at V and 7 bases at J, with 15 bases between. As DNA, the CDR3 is TGTGCCAGCAGCTCACAGGGAGCGAGGAACATTCAGTACTTC. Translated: CASSSQGARNIQYF.

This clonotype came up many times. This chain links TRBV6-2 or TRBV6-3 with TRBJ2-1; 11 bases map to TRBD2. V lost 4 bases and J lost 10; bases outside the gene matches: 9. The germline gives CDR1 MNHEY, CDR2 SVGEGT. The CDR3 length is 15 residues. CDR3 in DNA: TGTGCCAGCAGTTCCCTAGCGGGGGGACCTTGGGAGCAGTTCTTC. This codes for CASSSLAGGPWEQFF.

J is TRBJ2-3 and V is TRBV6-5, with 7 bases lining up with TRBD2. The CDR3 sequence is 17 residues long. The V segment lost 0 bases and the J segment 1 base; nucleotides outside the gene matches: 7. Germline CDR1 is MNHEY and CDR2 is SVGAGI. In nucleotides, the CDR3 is TGTGCCAGCAGTTACTCCCTAGAGCGGGGTGGCACAGATACGCAGTATTTT. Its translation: CASSYSLERGGTDTQYF.

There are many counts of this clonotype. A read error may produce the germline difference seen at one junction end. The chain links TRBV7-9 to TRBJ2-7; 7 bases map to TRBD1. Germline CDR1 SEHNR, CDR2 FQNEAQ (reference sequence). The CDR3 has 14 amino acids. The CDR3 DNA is TGTGCCAGCACCTTAACAGGGGTTAACTACGAGCAGTACTTC. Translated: CASTLTGVNYEQYF. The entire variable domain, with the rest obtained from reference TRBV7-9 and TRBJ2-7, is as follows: DTGVSQNPRHKITKRGQNVTFRCDPISEHNRLYWYRQTLGQGPEFLTYFQNEAQLEKSRLLSDRFSAERPKGSFSTLEIQRTEQGDSAMYLCASTLTGVNYEQYFGPGTRLTVT.